This T cell receptor beta chain was recorded in a study of early T cells in non-severe SARS-CoV-2 infection. This clonotype was seen a few times. MiXCR was run by TCRdb on the 5' RACE reads, yielding one entry per CDR3 protein. The sample contains some 28,000 distinct CDR3 sequences, about 8.6% of which appear only once. The CDR3 has 14 residues. Per germline, CDR1 SGHTA and CDR2 FQGNSA. V was cut by 5 bases and J by 4 bases, with 9 bases left in between. This TCR came from an adult who was a healthcare worker with PCR-confirmed SARS-CoV-2 infection or an uninfected control (not recorded which). Material: whole blood. This chain uses TRBV7-2 with TRBJ1-6; D uncertain. The CDR3 DNA follows: TGTGCCAGCAGCCTGGACGGATATAATTCACCCCTCCACTTT. Amino acid sequence: CASSLDGYNSPLHF. The whole variable domain, filled in from reference TRBV7-2 and TRBJ1-6, reads GAGVSQSPSNKVTEKGKDVELRCDPISGHTALYWYRQSLGQGLEFLIYFQGNSAPDKSGLPSDRFSAERTGGSVSTLTIQRTQQEDSAVYLCASSLDGYNSPLHFGNGTRLTVT.